Presented here are 5 T cell receptor beta chains from one specimen sequenced in a study of cytomegalovirus exposure and HLA in healthy donors. Sequencing used immunoSEQ multiplex PCR; TCRdb keeps in-frame clones, though not all of them. The data show roughly 150,000 clones, approximately 80% seen once. The specimen was PBMCs. The origin of the receptors is a man younger than 40 in good health and CMV-seropositive.

This clone is judged medium-sized (0.01 to 0.1%). The V call is TRBV2, the J call TRBJ1-1; 11 nucleotides match TRBD1. Germline V gene sequence: CDR1 SNHLY, CDR2 FYNNEI. The CDR3 extends over 14 amino acids. V shed 10 bases and J 4 bases; nucleotides not matched to a gene: 8. CDR3 region: CATQEGTGGTEAFF. The CDR3 coding sequence is TGTGCCACTCAGGAGGGGACAGGGGGCACTGAAGCTTTCTTT.

The chain links TRBV30 to TRBJ1-5, with 7 bases lining up with TRBD1. The CDR3 consists of 14 residues. From germline, CDR1 is GTSNPN and CDR2 SVGIG (reference sequence). V dropped 4 bases and J dropped 7; count of bases not matched to a gene: 10. The CDR3 spells CAWTPGQSGQPQHF. The CDR3 bases are TGTGCCTGGACCCCGGGACAGTCCGGGCAGCCCCAGCATTTT. The variable domain in full, with the rest retrieved from reference TRBV30 and TRBJ1-5, is SQTIHQWPATLVQPVGSPLSLECTVEGTSNPNLYWYRQAAGRGLQLLFYSVGIGQISSEVPQNLSASRPQDRQFILSSKKLLLSDSGFYLCAWTPGQSGQPQHFGDGTRLSIL.

The chain uses TRBV7-8 and TRBJ2-2, with 10 nucleotides matching TRBD1. Unmatched junction bases numbered 6, after V lost 5 bases and J lost 0 bases. Germline loops: CDR1 SGHVS, CDR2 FQNEAQ. This CDR3 is built from 17 residues. Here the CDR3 DNA reads TGTGCCAGCAGCCGTAGGACAGGGGGGGCGAACACCGGGGAGCTGTTTTTT. Translation gives CASSRRTGGANTGELFF.

In its sample, this clone was seen once. The chain couples TRBV7-9 to TRBJ2-2, with D maybe TRBD1 (5 bases). Per germline, CDR1 SEHNR and CDR2 FQNEAQ (reference sequence). V lost 4 bases and J 6 bases, leaving 15 bases between the germline ends. CDR3 length: 15 amino acids. In DNA, the CDR3 is TGTGCCAGCAGCTCAGGACGTGGGGCAGCCGGGGAGCTGTTTTTT. Translation gives CASSSGRGAAGELFF.

The genes are TRBV4-3 and TRBJ2-3, with TRBD2 as a possible D gene (7 bases). CDR3 size: 16 residues. Trimming shortened V by 5 bases and J by 1 base, and 16 bases separated the two germline ends. Germline-derived CDR1 and CDR2 are LGHNA and YSLEER. The CDR3, as DNA: TGCGCCAGCAGCTGGGTGGGGGGGGCGGGCACAGATACGCAGTATTTT. It translates to CASSWVGGAGTDTQYF.